Sequencing of this T cell receptor (beta chain) was carried out in a study of T cell responses to AZD1222 COVID-19 vaccine. Overall study: Analysis merged second doses at about 4 or about 12 weeks.

Sequenced by immunoSEQ multiplex PCR; TCRdb stores in-frame clones only, minus some. The data show 250,000 or so clones, approximately 93% seen once. Study results and caveats: The study found Spike-specific TCR breadth and depth rose after two AZD1222 doses. The donor cohort was predominantly white British with a female majority, and clonal diversity may have been underestimated. Baseline antibody screening turned up just a handful of seropositive AZD1222 recipients.

Points on this clone: The antigen remains undetermined.

The TCR originated in an adult in good health. Sequenced material: peripheral blood, taken on day 0 of AZD1222 vaccination.

The CDR3 reads CASSLGTGENYGYTF. The CDR3 bases are TGTGCCAGCAGCTTAGGGACAGGGGAGAACTATGGCTACACCTTC. The chain links TRBV7-2 to TRBJ1-2; 9 bases are a match to TRBD1. CDR1 and CDR2 (germline): SGHTA, FQGNSA. J gave up 2 bases and V 1 base, and 2 bases lay outside the gene matches. The CDR3 contains 15 residues.